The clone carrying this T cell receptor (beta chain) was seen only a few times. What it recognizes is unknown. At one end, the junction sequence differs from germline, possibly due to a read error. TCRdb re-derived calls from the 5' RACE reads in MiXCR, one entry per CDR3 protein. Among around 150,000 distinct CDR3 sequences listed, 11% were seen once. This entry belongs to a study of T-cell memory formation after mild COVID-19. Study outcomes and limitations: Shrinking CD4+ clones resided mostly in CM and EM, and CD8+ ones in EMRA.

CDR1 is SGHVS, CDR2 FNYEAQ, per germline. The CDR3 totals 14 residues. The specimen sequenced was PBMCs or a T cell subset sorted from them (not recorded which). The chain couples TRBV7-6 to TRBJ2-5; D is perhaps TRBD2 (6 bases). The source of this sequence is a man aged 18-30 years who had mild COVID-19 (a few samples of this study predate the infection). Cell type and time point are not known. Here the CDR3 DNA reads TGTGCCAGCAGACGGGACCTCAGGGAGGAGAGCCAGTACTTC. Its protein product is CASRRDLREESQYF.